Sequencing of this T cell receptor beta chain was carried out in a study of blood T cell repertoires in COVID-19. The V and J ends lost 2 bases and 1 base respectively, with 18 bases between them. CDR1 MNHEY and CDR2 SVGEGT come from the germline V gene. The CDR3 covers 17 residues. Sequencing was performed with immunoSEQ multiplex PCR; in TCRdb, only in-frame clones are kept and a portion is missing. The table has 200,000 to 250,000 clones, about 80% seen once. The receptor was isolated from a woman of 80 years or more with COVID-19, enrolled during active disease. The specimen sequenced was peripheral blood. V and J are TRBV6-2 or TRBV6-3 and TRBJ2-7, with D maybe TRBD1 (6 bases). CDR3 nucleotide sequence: TGTGCCAGCAGTTACGGATCCAGGACAGCGTTGTCCTACGAGCAGTACTTC. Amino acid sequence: CASSYGSRTALSYEQYF.